This TCR beta chain was recovered during a study of cytomegalovirus exposure and HLA in healthy donors. General study findings and limits: A previous analysis found most TCR beta V segments productive roughly 90% or roughly 30% of the time.

About this clone: What it recognizes is unknown.

The PCR used 60 Vbeta and 13 Jbeta primers. Sequencing used immunoSEQ multiplex PCR; TCRdb keeps in-frame clones, though not all of them. The sample holds approximately 110,000 clones, roughly 69% seen once. Germline assignment: CDR1 SGHVS and CDR2 FQNEAQ. The CDR3 covers 16 residues. Trimming stripped 1 base from V and 4 bases from J, with 14 bases between. The TCR comes from a man aged 25 to 40 in good health and CMV-seropositive. This chain uses TRBV7-8 with TRBJ2-1, with D possibly being TRBD2 (6 bases). The sequenced sample consisted of PBMCs. The CDR3 region has the DNA TGTGCCAGCAGCTTAGGTGAAGGGACTCTGTACAATGAGCAGTTCTTC. Translated, it gives CASSLGEGTLYNEQFF.